The sequence of this TCR beta chain was determined in a study of CD8+CD57+ T cells in acquired aplastic anemia. This CDR3 has 14 amino acids. Germline loops: CDR1 SGHVS, CDR2 FNYEAQ. This clonotype was found once. The junction and the germline gene differ at one end; a read error may be behind it. Genomic DNA provided the template from which TCR beta VDJ and CDR3 profiles were obtained. TCRdb processed the reads anew with MiXCR; each CDR3 protein has one entry. This sample carries just over 200,000 distinct CDR3 sequences, 60% to 80% of them seen once, and the ten largest clones take roughly 61%. Patients who underwent sequencing had shown CD8+CD57+ cell expansion by flow cytometry.

The chain links TRBV7-6 to TRBJ2-7; possibly TRBD1 or TRBD2 for D (5 bases each). This clonotype was obtained from a human donor with aplastic anemia. The sample was sorted CD4+, CD8+, or CD8+CD57+ T cells (not recorded which) from PBMCs. The DNA of the CDR3 is TGCGCCAGCAGCCAGGGAGCCGGGACCCCAGGGCAGTACTTC. It yields the protein CASSQGAGTPGQYF.